This record looks at one T cell receptor beta chain sequence and its context. Its antigen remains unidentified. The beta constant-region primer was an equimolar mix of two oligonucleotides covering TRBC1 and TRBC2. The cDNA 3' end received a ligated single-stranded oligonucleotide carrying the SP2 primer and a 12-nucleotide UMI. From the UMI-ligation and nested PCR reads, TCRdb called clonotypes with MiXCR, one entry per CDR3 protein. The sample shows around 160,000 distinct CDR3 sequences, around 15% of them seen only once. The data were taken from a study of naive and memory T cell subsets. V was pared by 3 bases and J by 9 bases, with 18 bases between. The germline gives CDR1 SEHNR, CDR2 FQNEAQ (reference sequence). CDR3 length equals 15 residues. Cells stained for CD3, CD4, CD8, CD45RA and CD27 were sorted into four subsets. Study-wide findings and caveats: Especially in CD8 cells, naive repertoires contained a few larger clonotypes, possibly CD45RA-re-expressing memory cells.

The origin of this receptor is a human donor in good health. Source material: naive CD4+ T cells from blood. This chain links TRBV7-9 with TRBJ1-5, with D perhaps TRBD1 (5 bases). DNA of the CDR3: TGTGCCAGCAGCTTGGCGGACACCCGATTGGGGCCCCAGCATTTT. This sequence encodes CASSLADTRLGPQHF.